This entry lists 11 T cell receptor beta chains sequenced from one sample in a study of blood T cell repertoires in COVID-19. Libraries were prepared by immunoSEQ multiplex PCR; TCRdb keeps only in-frame clonotypes and omits some of them. The sample lists about 250,000 clones; 80% to 90% were seen once. The sample was PBMCs or T cells enriched from blood (not recorded which). The receptor set was obtained from a woman aged 40 to 50 who had been exposed to COVID-19.

The chain recombines TRBV11-3 with TRBJ2-1; 11 nucleotides agree with TRBD2. Looked up from germline, CDR1 is SGHNT and CDR2 is YENEEA. Trimming cost V 5 bases and J 6 bases; bases outside gene matches: 6. The CDR3 spans 15 residues. For the CDR3, the DNA is TGTGCCAGCAGCGGCGGACTAGCGGGTATCAATGAGCAGTTCTTC. It codes for CASSGGLAGINEQFF.

V usage is TRBV6-6 and J usage is TRBJ2-5; D might be TRBD1 (6 bases). Trimming left V 5 bases short and J 4 bases short, with 14 bases between. Germline values: CDR1 MNHNY, CDR2 SVGAGI (reference sequence). This CDR3 is built from 14 residues. The CDR3 DNA reads as TGTGCCAGCAGTACTCAACAGGGCGCAGAGACCCAGTACTTC. The encoded protein is CASSTQQGAETQYF.

The chain employs TRBV7-3 and TRBJ2-1; maybe TRBD1 (5 bases). In germline, CDR1 is SGHTA, CDR2 FQGTGA. Between the trimmed V and J ends, which lost 3 bases and 2 bases, there was a span of 11 bases. The CDR3 length is 15 residues. The chain's CDR3 is CASSFRDSPYNEQFF. CDR3 nucleotides: TGTGCCAGCAGCTTCAGGGATTCTCCCTACAATGAGCAGTTCTTC.

This chain links TRBV27 with TRBJ1-6, with D uncertain. The V end was cut by 5 bases, the J end by 0 bases, with 11 bases between. From germline, CDR1 is MNHEY and CDR2 SMNVEV (reference sequence). This CDR3 has 16 amino acids. CDR3 DNA sequence: TGTGCCAGCAGTCGCTATACAGTCTCCTATAATTCACCCCTCCACTTT. This codes for CASSRYTVSYNSPLHF.

This clone occurred once. V gene TRBV11-2 combines with J gene TRBJ2-7; possible D gene TRBD1, 5 bases. Between the trimmed V and J ends, which lost 2 bases and 3 bases, there was a span of 17 bases. This CDR3 has 16 amino acids. Germline CDR1 is SGHAT and CDR2 is FQNNGV. CDR3 amino acids: CASSLNPTASIYEQYF. DNA for the CDR3: TGTGCCAGCAGCTTAAACCCGACAGCATCTATCTACGAGCAGTACTTC.

V usage is TRBV2 and J usage is TRBJ2-1; 7 bases are a match to TRBD2. The CDR3 extends over 15 amino acids. The trim removed 6 bases at V and 0 bases at J, leaving 5 bases unmatched. The germline V gene has CDR1 SNHLY and CDR2 FYNNEI. The CDR3 DNA reads TGTGCCAGCAGGTTGAGGACTAGCTCCTACAATGAGCAGTTCTTC. Translated: CASRLRTSSYNEQFF.

The CDR3 region is CASGKRPPEAFF. The CDR3 DNA follows: TGTGCCAGCGGCAAGCGACCTCCTGAAGCTTTCTTT. The J gene is TRBJ1-1, the V gene TRBV14; D not certain. V was trimmed by 8 bases and J by 6 bases, leaving 13 bases between them. Per germline, CDR1 SGHDN and CDR2 FVKESK. CDR3 length: 12 residues.

V usage is TRBV7-9 and J usage is TRBJ1-2; 8 bases fit TRBD1. Germline loops: CDR1 SEHNR, CDR2 FQNEAQ (reference sequence). CDR3 size: 13 residues. The V and J ends lost 5 bases and 10 bases, in that order; junction bases with no gene match: 9. DNA of the CDR3: TGTGCCAGCAGCCCGGGACAGGCTCTCTTCTACACCTTC. Encoded protein: CASSPGQALFYTF.

V and J are TRBV6-5 and TRBJ2-5; D perhaps matches TRBD2 (6 bases). The germline V gene encodes CDR1 MNHEY and CDR2 SVGAGI. The CDR3 length is 16 residues. The ends were cut back, 1 base at V and 4 bases at J, with 16 bases in the middle. CDR3 nucleotides: TGTGCCAGCAGTTACTTAAGGGGAGGTCCCACAGAGACCCAGTACTTC. Its translation: CASSYLRGGPTETQYF.

This clone appeared once. This chain links TRBV4-3 with TRBJ2-1, with 10 bases aligning to TRBD2. The V gene's germline CDR1 is LGHNA and CDR2 YSLEER. J lost 0 bases, V lost 0 bases, and 11 bases had no gene match. This CDR3 contains 20 residues. CDR3 bases: TGCGCCAGCAGCCAAGATGTGGCTAGCGGGGGCCCTAGCTCCTACAATGAGCAGTTCTTC. Amino acid sequence: CASSQDVASGGPSSYNEQFF.

V gene TRBV6-2 or TRBV6-3 combines with J gene TRBJ2-7, with 8 bases that match TRBD2. This CDR3 region has 15 residues. V trimming: 4 bases; J trimming: 7 bases; junction bases outside the gene matches: 12. CDR1 is MNHEY, CDR2 SVGEGT, per germline. CDR3 protein: CASSFRMGLEGEQYV. The CDR3 DNA reads TGTGCCAGCAGTTTTCGCATGGGACTAGAGGGGGAGCAGTACGTC.